Presented here are 19 T cell receptor beta chains from one specimen sequenced in a study of blood T cells in healthy people across ages. Primed by a sample-barcoded 5' primer and a J-beta primer mix, a second PCR proceeded for 7 to 11 cycles. TCRdb fed the 5' RACE reads into MiXCR, producing one record per CDR3 protein. Of 800,000 to 1,000,000 distinct CDR3 sequences listed, 40% to 60% were seen once; the top ten hold 13%. Sequencing was carried out using blood. These receptors were taken from a man aged 30 to 39 in good health.

This clonotype appeared once. This rearrangement joins TRBV20-1 to TRBJ2-7; D possibly uses TRBD1 or TRBD2 (6 bases each). The better agreement between TRBJ2-5 and the DNA end casts doubt on the J call. The CDR3 consists of 14 residues. Germline V gives CDR1 DFQATT, CDR2 SNEGSKA (reference sequence). CDR3 in DNA: TGCAGTGCTAGAGAGACGGGGGCGGGTGAGACCCAGTACTTC. It translates to CSARETGAGETQYF.

The J gene is TRBJ2-3, the V gene TRBV20-1, with D tentatively TRBD2 (6 bases). In germline, CDR1 is DFQATT, CDR2 SNEGSKA (reference sequence). Trimming shortened V by 0 bases and J by 5 bases, and 12 bases separated the two germline ends. This CDR3 comprises 14 residues. This CDR3 reads CSARDSGTVDTQYF. The CDR3 DNA is TGCAGTGCTAGAGATAGCGGCACCGTAGATACGCAGTATTTT.

Note on this clonotype: A much larger clonotype is one base distant, so this may be a read error. This chain connects TRBV10-3 to TRBJ2-7; TRBD2 aligns across 8 bases. From germline, CDR1 is ENHRY and CDR2 SYGVKD. V shed 6 bases and J 3 bases; nucleotides not matched to a gene: 10. The CDR3 is 15 amino acids. The CDR3 spells CAISTGGTLGYEQYF. The CDR3 bases are TGTGCCATCAGCACGGGGGGGACACTAGGCTACGAGCAGTACTTC.

The chain combines TRBV12-3 or TRBV12-4 with TRBJ2-1, with 15 positions matching TRBD2. The tail of the sequence fits TRBJ2-7 better, so the J call may be wrong. The CDR3 is 17 residues long. CDR3 coding DNA: TGTGCCAGCAGTTTATGGGGACTAGCGGGGGGAAACAATGAGCAGTACTTC. This encodes CASSLWGLAGGNNEQYF.

J is TRBJ1-1 and V is TRBV28, with a weak D call TRBD1 (5 bases). The CDR3 is 15 amino acids. Germline lookup yields CDR1 MDHEN and CDR2 SYDVKM. Trimming stripped 5 bases from V and 1 base from J, with 14 bases between. The DNA of the CDR3 is TGTGCCAGCAGTACTATGGGAGGGGCGAACACTGAAGCTTTCTTT. Amino acids: CASSTMGGANTEAFF. The whole variable domain, remainder taken from reference TRBV28 and TRBJ1-1, is DVKVTQSSRYLVKRTGEKVFLECVQDMDHENMFWYRQDPGLGLRLIYFSYDVKMKEKGDIPEGYSVSREKKERFSLILESASTNQTSMYLCASSTMGGANTEAFFGQGTRLTVV.

This clonotype was detected only a few times. The V call is TRBV29-1, the J call TRBJ1-1; 12 nucleotides agree with TRBD1. Germline CDR1 reads SQVTM; CDR2 reads ANQGSEA. The V and J ends lost 6 bases and 5 bases, in that order; junction bases with no gene match: 7. CDR3 length equals 14 residues. CDR3 DNA: TGCAGCGTGGAGGGACAGGGGGCGGGAACTGAAGCTTTCTTT. This translates into CSVEGQGAGTEAFF.

Points on this clonotype: A much larger clone lies a single base off, so this may be a read error. V and J are TRBV10-3 and TRBJ2-5, with 14 bases identical to TRBD2. The end of the DNA is better explained by TRBJ2-7, so the J call may be wrong. This CDR3 contains 15 residues. CDR1 is ENHRY, CDR2 SYGVKD, per germline. CDR3 sequence: CAIIRTSGGISEQYF. DNA for the CDR3: TGTGCCATCATTCGGACTAGCGGGGGGATCAGCGAGCAGTACTTC.

The chain recombines TRBV7-9 with TRBJ1-2; D not resolved. Germline values: CDR1 SEHNR, CDR2 FQNEAQ (reference sequence). The length of the CDR3 is 13 residues. V was trimmed by 4 bases and J by 4 bases, leaving 10 bases between them. CDR3 nucleotide sequence: TGTGCCAGCAGCTCAGATACAGTCTATGGCTACACCTTC. Protein sequence: CASSSDTVYGYTF.

This clonotype has more than one count but fewer than ten. The CDR3 DNA reads as TGTGCCACCAGTTGGGGGGGCGCGGGTTCATCGGATGAGCAGTTCTTC. It yields the protein CATSWGGAGSSDEQFF. The chain carries TRBV24-1 and TRBJ2-1, with D possibly TRBD2 on 7 matching bases. Looked up from germline, CDR1 is KGHDR and CDR2 is SFDVKD. With 6 bases removed from V and 8 bases from J, the gap between germline ends came to 22 bases. The CDR3 extends over 16 amino acids.

This clonotype was found a few times. CDR3 in amino acids: CASSPSLSRELFF. The DNA of the CDR3 is TGCGCCAGCAGCCCTAGCCTTAGTCGGGAGCTGTTTTTT. This chain uses TRBV5-1 with TRBJ2-2; D might be TRBD2 (5 bases). V shed 4 bases and J shed 9 bases, with 13 bases lying between them. The CDR3 loop spans 13 amino acids. Germline V gene data show CDR1 as SGHRS and CDR2 as YFSETQ. Combining the CDR3 with reference TRBV5-1 and TRBJ2-2 gives the whole variable domain KAGVTQTPRYLIKTRGQQVTLSCSPISGHRSVSWYQQTPGQGLQFLFEYFSETQRNKGNFPGRFSGRQFSNSRSEMNVSTLELGDSALYLCASSPSLSRELFFGEGSRLTVL.

This clonotype was picked up a small number of times. The chain employs TRBV6-5 and TRBJ2-1, with 9 bases identical to TRBD2. The ends lost 6 bases at V and 7 bases at J; junction bases unmatched: 10. The CDR3 spans 15 residues. Germline-derived CDR1 and CDR2 are MNHEY and SVGAGI. The CDR3, as DNA: TGTGCCAGCAGCTACAGCGGGGGGCTTAGGAATGAGCAGTTCTTC. This gives the protein CASSYSGGLRNEQFF.

The genes are TRBV20-1 and TRBJ2-1; no firm D call. Germline loops: CDR1 DFQATT, CDR2 SNEGSKA (reference sequence). The V end lost 6 bases, the J end lost 7 bases, and 16 bases lay between the germline ends. CDR3 length: 13 residues. The CDR3 sequence is CSAPPPAGNEQFF. The CDR3 DNA sequence: TGCAGTGCCCCCCCGCCGGCCGGGAATGAGCAGTTCTTC.

The chain carries TRBV10-3 and TRBJ2-1; TRBD2 matches 7 bases. V dropped 0 bases and J dropped 3; count of bases not matched to a gene: 5. The germline V gene encodes CDR1 ENHRY and CDR2 SYGVKD. CDR3 length: 16 residues. The CDR3 sequence is CAISESLGGYYNEQFF. The CDR3 region has the DNA TGTGCCATCAGTGAGTCCCTGGGAGGGTACTACAATGAGCAGTTCTTC.

The chain uses TRBV7-2 and TRBJ2-7, with TRBD2 matching 7 bases. The CDR3 spans 17 residues. Germline values: CDR1 SGHTA, CDR2 FQGNSA. The V gene end was trimmed by 1 base and the J gene end by 3 bases; junction bases not matched to a gene: 12. Written as DNA, the CDR3 is TGTGCCAGCAGCTTAGGGAACTTCGGGGGGAAACTCTACGAGCAGTACTTC. Encoded protein: CASSLGNFGGKLYEQYF.

This clonotype has more than one count but fewer than ten. V gene TRBV5-1 combines with J gene TRBJ2-5, with 12 bases matching TRBD2. This CDR3 has 16 amino acids. Germline assignment: CDR1 SGHRS and CDR2 YFSETQ. V lost 2 bases and J lost 4; bases outside the gene matches: 6. The CDR3 sequence: CASSLTTTSGGETQYF. The CDR3 coding sequence is TGCGCCAGCAGCTTAACGACGACTAGCGGGGGAGAGACCCAGTACTTC.

This clonotype has more than one count but fewer than ten. V is TRBV7-9 and J is TRBJ2-3; no clear D gene. The CDR3 covers 13 residues. Per germline, CDR1 SEHNR and CDR2 FQNEAQ (reference sequence). Trimming pared 7 bases from V and 4 bases from J, leaving 12 bases between. CDR3 nucleotide sequence: TGTGCCAGCATCCCATGGGGTTCAGATACGCAGTATTTT. As protein: CASIPWGSDTQYF.

V gene TRBV13 combines with J gene TRBJ2-5, with TRBD1 identical over 8 bases. The ends lost 4 bases at V and 2 bases at J; junction bases unmatched: 9. Germline V gene data show CDR1 as PRHDT and CDR2 as FYEKMQ (reference sequence). The CDR3 runs to 16 residues. CDR3 nucleotide sequence: TGTGCCAGCAGCTCAATGGACAGGGCCTCTCAAGAGACCCAGTACTTC. Its translation is CASSSMDRASQETQYF. The full variable domain, completed using reference TRBV13 and TRBJ2-5, is AAGVIQSPRHLIKEKRETATLKCYPIPRHDTVYWYQQGPGQDPQFLISFYEKMQSDKGSIPDRFSAQQFSDYHSELNMSSLELGDSALYFCASSSMDRASQETQYFGPGTRLLVL.

V is TRBV7-2 and J is TRBJ2-5; 13 bases are shared with TRBD2. From germline, CDR1 is SGHTA and CDR2 FQGNSA. The junction had 17 bases not matched to a gene; V was cut back by 4 bases and J by 12 bases. The CDR3 is made up of 17 amino acids. The CDR3 reads CASSWTSGGDRGDPEYF. For the CDR3, the DNA is TGTGCCAGCAGCTGGACTAGCGGGGGTGATCGTGGAGACCCTGAGTACTTC.

Here the CDR3 reads CASSQGLSTGYNEQFF. The CDR3 coding sequence is TGCGCCAGCAGCCAAGGTCTTTCCACAGGGTACAATGAGCAGTTCTTC. The chain couples TRBV4-1 to TRBJ2-1; D may be TRBD1 (6 bases). Germline CDR1 MGHRA, CDR2 YSYEKL. CDR3 length equals 16 residues. With 1 base removed from V and 4 bases from J, the gap between germline ends came to 14 bases.